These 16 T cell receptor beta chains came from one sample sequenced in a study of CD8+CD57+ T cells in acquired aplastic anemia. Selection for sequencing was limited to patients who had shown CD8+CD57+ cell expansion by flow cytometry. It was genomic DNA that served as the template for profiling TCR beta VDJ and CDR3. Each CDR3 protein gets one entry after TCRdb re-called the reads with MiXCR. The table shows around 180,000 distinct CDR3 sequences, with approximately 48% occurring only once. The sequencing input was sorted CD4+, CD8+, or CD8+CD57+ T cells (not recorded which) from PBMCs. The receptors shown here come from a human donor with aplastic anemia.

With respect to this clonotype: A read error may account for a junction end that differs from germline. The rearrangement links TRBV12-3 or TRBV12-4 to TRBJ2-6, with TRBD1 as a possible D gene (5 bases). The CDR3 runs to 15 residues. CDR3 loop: CASSFILSGANVLTF. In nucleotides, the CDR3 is TGTGCCAGCAGTTTCATCCTCTCTGGGGCCAACGTACTGACTTTC.

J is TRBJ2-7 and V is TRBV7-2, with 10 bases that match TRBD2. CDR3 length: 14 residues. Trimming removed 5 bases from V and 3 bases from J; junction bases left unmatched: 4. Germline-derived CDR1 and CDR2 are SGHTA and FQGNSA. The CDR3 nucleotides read TGTGCCAGCAGCGCGAGACTAGCGGGCTACGAGCAGTACTTC. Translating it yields CASSARLAGYEQYF.

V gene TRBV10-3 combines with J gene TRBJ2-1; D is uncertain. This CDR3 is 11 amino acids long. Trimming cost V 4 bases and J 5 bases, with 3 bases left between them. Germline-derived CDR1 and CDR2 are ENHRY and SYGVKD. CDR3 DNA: TGTGCCATCAGTGGGCACAATGAGCAGTTCTTC. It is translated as CAISGHNEQFF.

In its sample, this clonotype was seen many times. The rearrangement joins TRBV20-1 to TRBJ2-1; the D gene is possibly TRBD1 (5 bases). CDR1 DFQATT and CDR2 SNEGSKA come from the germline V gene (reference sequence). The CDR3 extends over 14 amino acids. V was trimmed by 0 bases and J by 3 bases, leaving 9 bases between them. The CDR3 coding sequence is TGCAGTGCTAGAGATCAGGGTATCTACAATGAGCAGTTCTTC. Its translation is CSARDQGIYNEQFF.

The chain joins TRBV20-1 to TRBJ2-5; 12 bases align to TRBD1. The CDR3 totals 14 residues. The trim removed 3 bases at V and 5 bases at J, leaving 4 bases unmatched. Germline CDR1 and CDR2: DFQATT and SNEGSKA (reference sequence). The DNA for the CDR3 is TGCAGTGCTAGGGGGACAGGGGGCGGCGAGACCCAGTACTTC. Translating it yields CSARGTGGGETQYF.

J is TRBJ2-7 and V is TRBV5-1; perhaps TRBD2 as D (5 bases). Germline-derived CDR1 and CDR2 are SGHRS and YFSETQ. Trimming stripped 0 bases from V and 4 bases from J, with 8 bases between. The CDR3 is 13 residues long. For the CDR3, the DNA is TGCGCCAGCAGCTTGGTCGGGGATTACGAGCAGTACTTC. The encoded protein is CASSLVGDYEQYF. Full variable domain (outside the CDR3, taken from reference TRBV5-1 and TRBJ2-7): KAGVTQTPRYLIKTRGQQVTLSCSPISGHRSVSWYQQTPGQGLQFLFEYFSETQRNKGNFPGRFSGRQFSNSRSEMNVSTLELGDSALYLCASSLVGDYEQYFGPGTRLTVT.

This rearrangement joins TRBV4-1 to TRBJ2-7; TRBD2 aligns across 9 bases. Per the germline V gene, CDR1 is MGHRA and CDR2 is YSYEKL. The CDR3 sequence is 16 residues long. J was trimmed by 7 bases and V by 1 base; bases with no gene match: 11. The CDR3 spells CASSQVAASGVIEQYF. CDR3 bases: TGCGCCAGCAGCCAAGTTGCCGCTAGCGGGGTAATAGAGCAGTACTTC.

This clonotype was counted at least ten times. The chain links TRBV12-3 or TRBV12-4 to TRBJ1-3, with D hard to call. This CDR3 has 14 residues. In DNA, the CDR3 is TGTGGCTCGGCATGGACGGGAGCTGGAAACACCATATATTTT. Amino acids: CGSAWTGAGNTIYF.

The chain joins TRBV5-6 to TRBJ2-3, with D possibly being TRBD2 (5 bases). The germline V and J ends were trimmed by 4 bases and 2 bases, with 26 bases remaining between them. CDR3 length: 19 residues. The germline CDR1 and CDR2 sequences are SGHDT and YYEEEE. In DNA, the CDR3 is TGTGCCAGCAGCACACTAGGGATTCCCCTAGGGCATCTCACAGATACGCAGTATTTT. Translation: CASSTLGIPLGHLTDTQYF. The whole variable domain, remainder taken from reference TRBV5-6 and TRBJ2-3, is DAGVTQSPTHLIKTRGQQVTLRCSPKSGHDTVSWYQQALGQGPQFIFQYYEEEERQRGNFPDRFSGHQFPNYSSELNVNALLLGDSALYLCASSTLGIPLGHLTDTQYFGPGTRLTVL.

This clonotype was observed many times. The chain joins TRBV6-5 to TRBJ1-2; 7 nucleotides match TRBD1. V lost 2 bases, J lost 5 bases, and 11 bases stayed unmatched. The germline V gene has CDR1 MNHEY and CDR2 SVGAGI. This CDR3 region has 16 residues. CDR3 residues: CASSYALTGKGYGYTF. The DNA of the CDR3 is TGTGCCAGCAGTTACGCTTTGACAGGGAAAGGGTATGGCTACACCTTC.

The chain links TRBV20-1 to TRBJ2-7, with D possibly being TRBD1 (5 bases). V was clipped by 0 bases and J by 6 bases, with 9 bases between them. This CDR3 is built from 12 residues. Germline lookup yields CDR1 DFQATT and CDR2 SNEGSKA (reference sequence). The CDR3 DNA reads TGCAGTGCTAGAGACAGGGAAAGCGAGCAGTACTTC. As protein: CSARDRESEQYF.

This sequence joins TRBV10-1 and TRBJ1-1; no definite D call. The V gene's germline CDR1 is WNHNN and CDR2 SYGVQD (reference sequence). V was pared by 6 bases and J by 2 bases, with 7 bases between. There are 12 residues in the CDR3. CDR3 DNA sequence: TGCGCCAGCAGGGGAGCAAACACTGAAGCTTTCTTT. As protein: CASRGANTEAFF.

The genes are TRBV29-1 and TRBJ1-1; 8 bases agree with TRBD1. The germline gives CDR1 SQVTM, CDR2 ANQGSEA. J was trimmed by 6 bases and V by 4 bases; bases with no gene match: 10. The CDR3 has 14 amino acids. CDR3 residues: CSVGLAGGLSEAFF. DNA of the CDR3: TGCAGCGTTGGTCTCGCAGGGGGCCTTTCTGAAGCTTTCTTT.

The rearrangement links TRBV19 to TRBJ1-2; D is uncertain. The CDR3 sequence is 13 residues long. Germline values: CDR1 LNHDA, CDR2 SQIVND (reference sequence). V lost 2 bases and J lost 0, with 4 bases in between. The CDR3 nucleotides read TGTGCCAGTAGTATAACCTCTAACTATGGCTACACCTTC. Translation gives CASSITSNYGYTF.

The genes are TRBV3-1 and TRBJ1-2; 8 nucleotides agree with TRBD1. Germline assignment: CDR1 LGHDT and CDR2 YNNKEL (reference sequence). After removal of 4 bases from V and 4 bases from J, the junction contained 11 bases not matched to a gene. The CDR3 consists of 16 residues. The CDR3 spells CASSPPGQGKFYGYTF. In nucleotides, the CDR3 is TGTGCCAGCAGCCCCCCCGGACAGGGAAAATTCTATGGCTACACCTTC.

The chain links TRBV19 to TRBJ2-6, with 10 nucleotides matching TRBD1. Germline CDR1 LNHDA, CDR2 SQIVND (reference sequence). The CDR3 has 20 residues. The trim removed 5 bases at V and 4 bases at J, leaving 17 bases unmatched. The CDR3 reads CASSCAWGTGETIGANVLTF. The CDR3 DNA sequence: TGTGCCAGTAGTTGCGCGTGGGGGACAGGGGAAACGATCGGGGCCAACGTCCTGACTTTC.